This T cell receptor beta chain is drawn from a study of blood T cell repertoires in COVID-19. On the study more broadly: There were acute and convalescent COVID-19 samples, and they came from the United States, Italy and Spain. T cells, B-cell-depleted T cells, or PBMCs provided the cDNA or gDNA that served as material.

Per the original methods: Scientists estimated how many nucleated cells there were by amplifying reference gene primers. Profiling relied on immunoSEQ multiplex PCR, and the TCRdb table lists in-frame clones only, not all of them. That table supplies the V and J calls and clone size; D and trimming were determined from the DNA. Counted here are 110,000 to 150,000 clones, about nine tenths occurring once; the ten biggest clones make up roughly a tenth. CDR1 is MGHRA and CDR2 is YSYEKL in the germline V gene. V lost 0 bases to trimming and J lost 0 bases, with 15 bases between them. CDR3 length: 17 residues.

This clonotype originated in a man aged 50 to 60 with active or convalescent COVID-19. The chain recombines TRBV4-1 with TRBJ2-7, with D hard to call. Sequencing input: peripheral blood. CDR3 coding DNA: TGCGCCAGCAGCCAAGAAGGTTTCGCGGAAAGCTCCTACGAGCAGTACTTC. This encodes CASSQEGFAESSYEQYF.